The present T cell receptor (beta chain) was sequenced within a study of radiation and T cells in renal cell carcinoma. CDR3 length: 15 amino acids. V lost 5 bases to trimming and J lost 4 bases; unmatched junction nucleotides: 7. Germline assignment: CDR1 MNHEY and CDR2 SVGAGI. The method was immunoSEQ multiplex PCR; TCRdb's version includes in-frame clones alone and lacks a portion of them. The table lists 150,000 or so clones, about 88% of them singletons. Time point here: baseline pretreatment blood. Treatment of the sample: 15 Gy SBRT to primary tumor, nephrectomy 4 weeks later. The source of this sequence is a woman aged 50 to 60 with renal cell carcinoma. This chain uses TRBV6-5 with TRBJ2-1, with 8 bases that match TRBD1. The sequences come from blood, collected from a patient whose treatment included radiotherapy and nephrectomy. CDR3 DNA sequence: TGTGCCAGCAGTCGACGGGACAGGTCATACAATGAGCAGTTCTTC. Translated, it gives CASSRRDRSYNEQFF.